This note documents a single TCR beta chain sequence. The sample is drawn from a study of graft-versus-host responses after intestinal transplantation. Processing of graft tissue released intraepithelial and lamina propria lymphocytes. CDR1 and CDR2 from the germline V gene are ENHRY and SYGVKD. This CDR3 comprises 15 residues. The ends were cut back, 6 bases at V and 5 bases at J, with 20 bases in the middle. Clones were read by immunoSEQ multiplex PCR, and TCRdb kept only the in-frame ones, dropping some. The sample has about 37,000 clones, around 90% seen once. This sequence was found in a human patient who received an intestinal transplant, so some T cells may come from the graft donor. The sequencing here drew on ileum tissue, taken around seven months after intestinal transplant. The chain couples TRBV10-3 to TRBJ2-7, with D possibly TRBD1 on 7 matching bases. DNA of the CDR3: TGTGCCATCAGCCTCCGCGACAGGGAGGTGGACGAGCAGTACTTC. It encodes CAISLRDREVDEQYF.